Only a few counts were recorded for the clone carrying this T cell receptor (beta chain). Its antigen remains unknown. The use of genomic DNA as template underpinned the TCR beta VDJ and CDR3 profiling. MiXCR, run by TCRdb on the reads, gives a single entry per CDR3 protein. The sample holds 200,000 to 250,000 distinct CDR3 sequences, approximately 60% seen once. Before being chosen for sequencing, patients had shown CD8+CD57+ cell expansion by flow cytometry. This sample is part of a study of CD8+CD57+ T cells in acquired aplastic anemia. The CDR3 runs 12 residues. Deletions cut 1 base from V and 8 bases from J, with 8 bases between. Germline-derived CDR1 and CDR2 are SEHNR and FQNEAQ (reference sequence). Whole-study findings and limits: Overlap between patients and controls comprised almost 30 CD8+ CDR3 sequences. No significant patient-versus-control difference appeared in CD8+ Simpson's diversity.

The J gene is TRBJ1-2, the V gene TRBV7-9; no clear D gene. This receptor was identified in a human donor with aplastic anemia. The sample comprised sorted CD4+, CD8+, or CD8+CD57+ T cells (not recorded which) from PBMCs. The CDR3 loop is CASSLGRSGYTF. The CDR3 DNA is TGTGCCAGCAGCTTAGGACGTTCGGGCTACACCTTC.